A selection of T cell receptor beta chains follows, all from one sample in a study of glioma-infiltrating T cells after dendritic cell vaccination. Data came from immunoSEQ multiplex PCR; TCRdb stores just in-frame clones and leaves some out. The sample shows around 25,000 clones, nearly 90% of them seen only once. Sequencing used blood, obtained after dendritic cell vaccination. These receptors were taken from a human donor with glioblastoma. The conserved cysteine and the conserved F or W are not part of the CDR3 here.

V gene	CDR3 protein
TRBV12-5	ASGHGGGETQY
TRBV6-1	ASSARENTEAF
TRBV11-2	ASSLGVLLGGETQY
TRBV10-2	ATRGGRATH
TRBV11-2	ASSFGTGRGSEQY
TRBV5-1	ASSHTDRVKLF
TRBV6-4	ASSDGGADTGELF
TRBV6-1	ASSEARTGATKMNTEAF
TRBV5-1	ASSFGEQGGTDTQY
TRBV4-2	ASSQSLTSGGGGETQY
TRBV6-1	ASSRDGTGGYEQY
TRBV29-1	SVGSGGQGLETQY